These 14 T cell receptor beta chains were all obtained from the same sample, sequenced in a study of blood T cells in healthy people across ages. With a J-beta primer mix and a sample-barcoded 5' primer, a second PCR ran 7 to 11 cycles. TCRdb re-called the 5' RACE reads through MiXCR, storing one row per CDR3 protein. In the table there are some 1,000,000 distinct CDR3 sequences, 20% to 25% of which are singletons. The data also belong to a second study, concerning T cells of mothers and their children.

The sequenced material came from blood. These receptors were obtained from a girl aged 2 to 9 in good health.

The rearrangement joins TRBV3-1 to TRBJ2-7; D not resolved. Germline CDR1 LGHDT, CDR2 YNNKEL (reference sequence). The CDR3 spans 14 residues. V lost 0 bases, J lost 5 bases, and 11 bases lay in between. The CDR3 here is CASSQDGTQDEQYF. The CDR3 region has the DNA TGTGCCAGCAGCCAAGATGGCACTCAGGACGAGCAGTACTTC.

The chain carries TRBV29-1 and TRBJ2-5, with D possibly TRBD1 on 6 matching bases. Trimming pared 2 bases from V and 4 bases from J, leaving 20 bases between. CDR3 length: 16 amino acids. Germline V lookup: CDR1 SQVTM, CDR2 ANQGSEA. CDR3 nucleotide sequence: TGCAGCGTTGAAAGCTGGGAGACAGGACGTTCAGAGACCCAGTACTTC. Protein product: CSVESWETGRSETQYF.

This clonotype was observed a few times. The chain has TRBV3-1 and TRBJ2-3; possibly TRBD1 for D (5 bases). Germline loops: CDR1 LGHDT, CDR2 YNNKEL (reference sequence). The CDR3 spans 15 residues. V shed 2 bases and J shed 4 bases, with 13 bases lying between them. CDR3 bases: TGTGCCAGCAGCCAATCGGGCAGGGTTTCAGATACGCAGTATTTT. It is translated as CASSQSGRVSDTQYF.

The V call is TRBV7-9, the J call TRBJ2-1; 11 nucleotides align to TRBD1. V was pared by 5 bases and J by 3 bases, with 6 bases of the junction left unmatched. Germline CDR1 is SEHNR and CDR2 is FQNEAQ (reference sequence). The CDR3 has 16 residues. Written as DNA, the CDR3 is TGTGCCAGCAGCCTACATGGGACAGGGGGCTACAATGAGCAGTTCTTC. Translating gives CASSLHGTGGYNEQFF.

V is TRBV10-2 and J is TRBJ2-5, with 10 bases fitting TRBD2. The CDR3 sequence is 15 residues long. CDR1 is WSHSY and CDR2 is SAAADI in the germline V gene. V lost 6 bases to trimming and J lost 5 bases; unmatched junction nucleotides: 9. CDR3 nucleotides: TGCGCCAGCAGCACCAGCGGGGGGGCCTGGGAGACCCAGTACTTC. Its protein product is CASSTSGGAWETQYF.

This sequence joins TRBV29-1 and TRBJ2-7, with D perhaps matching TRBD2 (7 bases). Trimming took off 8 bases at V and 2 bases at J, with 22 bases between the two ends. The CDR3 runs to 15 residues. CDR1 is SQVTM, CDR2 ANQGSEA, per germline. The CDR3 bases are TGCAGCCCGGGAGGATTAGGGGGGCGGCCCTACGAGCAGTACTTC. Amino acids: CSPGGLGGRPYEQYF.

In its sample, this clonotype was seen a few times. The V call is TRBV5-1, the J call TRBJ1-2; no firm D call. Germline CDR1 SGHRS, CDR2 YFSETQ. CDR3 length: 14 residues. V lost 3 bases to trimming and J lost 6 bases, with 15 bases between them. The CDR3 spells CASSSSWPGNGYTF. The CDR3 coding sequence is TGCGCCAGCAGCTCCTCCTGGCCTGGGAATGGCTACACCTTC.

The CDR3 bases are TGCAGCGTTGAAGATCTTACAGGGGTCTTCTATGGCTACACCTTC. This translates into CSVEDLTGVFYGYTF. The genes are TRBV29-1 and TRBJ1-2; 7 bases are a match to TRBD1. With V trimmed by 0 bases and J by 4 bases, 8 bases remained unmatched. Germline CDR1 reads SQVTM; CDR2 reads ANQGSEA. The CDR3 spans 15 residues. The complete variable domain, with remaining parts taken from reference TRBV29-1 and TRBJ1-2, reads SAVISQKPSRDICQRGTSLTIQCQVDSQVTMMFWYRQQPGQSLTLIATANQGSEATYESGFVIDKFPISRPNLTFSTLTVSNMSPEDSSIYLCSVEDLTGVFYGYTFGSGTRLTVV.

This clonotype was seen at least ten times. V and J are TRBV29-1 and TRBJ2-5; D might be TRBD2 (6 bases). The DNA end favors TRBJ2-7, so the J call may be wrong. The CDR3 covers 16 residues. CDR1 and CDR2 (germline): SQVTM, ANQGSEA. CDR3 DNA: TGCAGCGTTGAACTTCAAGGAGGGCAGAACCACTACGAGCAGTACTTC. This codes for CSVELQGGQNHYEQYF.

This clonotype was picked up a small number of times. J is TRBJ2-7 and V is TRBV6-6; 10 bases are shared with TRBD1. Losses at the gene ends were 5 bases for V and 7 bases for J; bases not matched to a gene: 11. This CDR3 region has 15 residues. Per the germline V gene, CDR1 is MNHNY and CDR2 is SVGAGI (reference sequence). The CDR3 DNA reads as TGTGCCAGCAGTCCCGCTCTGGACAGGGGGAGGGAGCAGTACTTC. It codes for CASSPALDRGREQYF.

The genes are TRBV3-1 and TRBJ2-7; D possibly uses TRBD1 or TRBD2 (6 bases each). Per germline, CDR1 LGHDT and CDR2 YNNKEL (reference sequence). The CDR3 sequence is 16 residues long. With 0 bases removed from V and 3 bases from J, the gap between germline ends came to 15 bases. Here the CDR3 DNA reads TGTGCCAGCAGCCAAGAAGGGACGGGGGCCTTCTACGAGCAGTACTTC. It specifies CASSQEGTGAFYEQYF.

As for this clonotype: This sequence may be a read error, since a much larger clone differs from it by one base. The chain uses TRBV18 and TRBJ2-1, with TRBD1 as a possible D gene (5 bases). The J call may not be correct, given that the DNA end is closer to TRBJ2-5. CDR3 length equals 15 residues. Germline values: CDR1 KGHSH, CDR2 LQKENI. The DNA for the CDR3 is TGTGCCAGCTCACCACCCAGCCAGGGTCGAGAGACCCAGTACTTC. It translates to CASSPPSQGRETQYF.

The V gene is TRBV28, the J gene TRBJ2-7, with a tentative D call TRBD2 (6 bases). V dropped 6 bases and J dropped 0 bases, with 18 bases sitting between them. The CDR3 spans 16 residues. The germline gives CDR1 MDHEN, CDR2 SYDVKM. The CDR3 region is CASSSYQWDFSYEQYF. Written as DNA, the CDR3 is TGTGCCAGCAGCTCTTACCAATGGGACTTCTCCTACGAGCAGTACTTC.

This chain connects TRBV27 to TRBJ1-1; D may be TRBD1 (6 bases). Germline CDR1 reads MNHEY; CDR2 reads SMNVEV (reference sequence). Trimming took 3 bases from V and 4 from J, leaving 15 bases between them. CDR3 length: 15 residues. The CDR3 region has the DNA TGTGCCAGCAGTTTCCTAGGGGGGGTGAGCACTGAAGCTTTCTTT. This sequence encodes CASSFLGGVSTEAFF.